Listed below are T cell receptor beta chains from one sample, sequenced in a study of T cells in Graves' hyperthyroidism and ophthalmopathy. TCRdb itself ran the multiplex PCR reads through MiXCR, one entry per CDR3 protein. This table has 600,000 or so distinct CDR3 sequences, 15% to 20% appearing once. The specimen sequenced was blood. The receptors here all came from a young woman with Graves' hyperthyroidism. Each CDR3 is given with its conserved first and last residue. The D gene is left open where the match is weak. Size is omitted from some rows. Given values are once, few, many or a class for expanded clones.

clone_size j_call d_call v_call cdr3_nt cdr3_aa
many TRBJ2-6 . TRBV28 TGTGCCAGCTTGGTAGCCGAAGGGGCCAACGTCCTGACTTTC CASLVAEGANVLTF
many TRBJ2-1 TRBD2 TRBV7-3 TGTGCCAGCAGCCGAGCGGGAGCAACCTACAATGAGCAGTTCTTC CASSRAGATYNEQFF
. TRBJ1-2 . TRBV19 TGTGCCAGTAGTCTCTCGGGCCCACCAAATGGCTACACCTTC CASSLSGPPNGYTF
few TRBJ1-1 TRBD1 TRBV5-1 TGCGCCAGCAGCTGGATTTTACAGGGGTTGAACACTGAAGCTTTCTTT CASSWILQGLNTEAFF
few TRBJ2-7 TRBD1 TRBV5-6 TGTGCCAGCAGACCACAGGGGGCTCTATCCTACGAGCAGTACTTC CASRPQGALSYEQYF
many TRBJ2-7 . TRBV7-9 TGTGCCAGCAGCTTAGGCTCAGCAGTGCAGTACTTC CASSLGSAVQYF
few TRBJ1-6 . TRBV20-1 TGCAGTGCTACTCAGCCTAACTCACCCCTCCACTTT CSATQPNSPLHF
. TRBJ2-1 . TRBV6-4 TGTGCCAGCAGCCCGGACTCCAATGAGCAGTTCTTC CASSPDSNEQFF
many TRBJ2-7 TRBD1 TRBV5-1 TGCGCCAGCAGGGGCCGGGACAGGTCTTCCTACGAGCAGTACTTC CASRGRDRSSYEQYF
many TRBJ2-5 . TRBV5-1 TGCGCCAGCAGCGGAAAACGGACCGGAACCATACAAGAGACCCAGTACTTC CASSGKRTGTIQETQYF
. TRBJ2-7 . TRBV19 TGTGCCAGTAGTAGGGTCCCAAACGACGAGCAGTACTTC CASSRVPNDEQYF
many TRBJ2-1 TRBD2 TRBV20-1 TGCAGTGCTAGAGTCCCCGCGGGAGCTCATGAGCAGTTCTTC CSARVPAGAHEQFF
. TRBJ1-1 . TRBV7-8 TGTGCCAGCACCTTACGGGGTGAAGCTTTCTTT CASTLRGEAFF
many TRBJ1-1 . TRBV4-2 TGTGCCAGCAGCCAAGAAGAAGGGTGGGACACTGAAGCTTTCTTT CASSQEEGWDTEAFF
many TRBJ2-1 . TRBV20-1 TGCAGTGCTACGGGACCGAGGCACAATGAGCAGTTCTTC CSATGPRHNEQFF
many TRBJ2-1 TRBD2 TRBV7-9 TGTGCCAGCAGCTCCCCGACTAGCGGGACCGAACAAGGGGATGAGCAGTTCTTC CASSSPTSGTEQGDEQFF
many TRBJ1-1 TRBD1 TRBV28 TGTGCCAGCCGAAGCAGGGGGCAATGGAACACTGAAGCTTTCTTT CASRSRGQWNTEAFF
many TRBJ1-1 . TRBV30 TGTGCCTGGAGTGTACAGGTGGCCGGCAACACTGAAGCTTTCTTT CAWSVQVAGNTEAFF
. TRBJ2-7 . TRBV18 TGTGCCAGCTCACCGTCCCCTGTGATCTACGAGCAGTACTTC CASSPSPVIYEQYF
. TRBJ1-1 TRBD1 TRBV20-1 TGCAGTGCTAACCCAGGGGGACCTGAAGCTTTCTTT CSANPGGPEAFF
many TRBJ2-7 TRBD2 TRBV28 TGTGCCAGCAGTTTCGGGAGGAGGGCTTCCTACGAGCAGTACTTC CASSFGRRASYEQYF
. TRBJ1-4 . TRBV6-5 TGTGCCAGCAGTTACAGGGCTGGGCCCCTAGCAACTAATGAAAAACTGTTTTTT CASSYRAGPLATNEKLFF
few TRBJ2-7 TRBD2 TRBV7-9 TGTGCCAGCAGCTTCAGATCCGGGACTAGCTACGAGCAGTACTTC CASSFRSGTSYEQYF
many TRBJ2-7 . TRBV11-2 TGTGCCAGCAGCTTAAGTGGCCAGCCCTACGAGCAGTACTTC CASSLSGQPYEQYF
many TRBJ2-1 TRBD1 TRBV5-1 TGCGCCAGCAGCTTTCACAGGGGGCCCAATGAGCAGTTCTTC CASSFHRGPNEQFF
many TRBJ2-3 . TRBV6-1 TGTGCCAGTCAGACAGGAGAAAACACAGATACGCAGTATTTT CASQTGENTDTQYF